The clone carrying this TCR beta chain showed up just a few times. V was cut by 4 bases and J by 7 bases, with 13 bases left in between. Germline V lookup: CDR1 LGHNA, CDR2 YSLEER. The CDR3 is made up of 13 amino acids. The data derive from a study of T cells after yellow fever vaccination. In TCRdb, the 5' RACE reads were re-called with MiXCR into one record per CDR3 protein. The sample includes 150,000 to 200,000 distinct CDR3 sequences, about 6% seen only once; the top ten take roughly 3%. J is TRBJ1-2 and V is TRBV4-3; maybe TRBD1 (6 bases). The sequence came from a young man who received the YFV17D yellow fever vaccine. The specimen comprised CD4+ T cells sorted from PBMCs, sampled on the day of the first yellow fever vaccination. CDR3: CASSLLGGLGYTF. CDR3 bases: TGCGCCAGCAGCCTCCTAGGGGGGCTTGGCTACACCTTC.